This T cell receptor beta chain originates from a study of cytomegalovirus exposure and HLA in healthy donors (dated by TCRdb to 2017 to 2019). About the investigation overall: According to an earlier analysis of 587 of the donors, some 170 million T cells yielded roughly 100 million unique TCR beta sequences and about 300 Gb of sequence data. The T cell repertoires of under 700 subjects were profiled by immunosequencing and related to cytomegalovirus serostatus. About five DR-DQ haplotypes were handled as single units for association and clustering because linkage in the cohort was strong. The later analysis used no new phenotypic data to find candidate immune exposures, relying instead on TCR beta sequences and their occurrence across donors. Typing coverage differed by locus: A, B, C, DRB1 and DQB1 were typed in about 620-630 donors, DQA1 in 500 to 550, DPA1 in nearly 610, and DPB1 in just under 490. To predict cytomegalovirus infection status, the study combined high-throughput TCR immunosequencing, statistical association of individual TCRs with disease status, and machine learning. An earlier analysis of around 540 of the donors applied high-throughput TCR beta sequencing to assess whether each TCR beta V gene segment acted as functional or pseudogenic. A later analysis re-analyzed previously published TCR beta repertoires from hundreds of donors and added high-resolution HLA genotyping to study TCR occurrence patterns. Donor age, sex, ethnicity and CMV serostatus were compiled together with the repertoire data. Of the roughly 400 genotyped donors, around 81% fell in the genetic ancestry cluster associated with self-reported Caucasian donors. A later genetic analysis used genome-wide SNP genotypes for about three fifths of the 666 donors, treating that subset as a discovery cohort. The study was designed to test whether signatures of past pathogen exposure could be identified by cataloging public T cell receptors. HLA typing covered class I and class II loci at four-digit resolution. Across about 380 genotyped donors of the cohort, an average of about 250,000 unique TCR beta nucleotide sequences per donor were sequenced, and roughly 17% of those sequences were non-productive. In addition to the first cohort of approximately 650 subjects, a separate validation cohort of approximately 130 different subjects was used. An early release that covered approximately 600 HLA-typed donors contained approximately 300 gigabases of sequencing data and around 80 million unique TCR sequences. Every discovery cohort repertoire had been produced on one sequencing platform.

The cohort comprised 666 healthy bone marrow donors. Cohort members were all nominally healthy when sampled, although unrecorded immune exposures were likely present. The donor was CMV seronegative and was included in the group of approximately 350 seronegative cohort members. Every donor gave a peripheral blood sample, and the peripheral blood mononuclear cells from that sample were used for TCR beta sequencing. Genomic DNA extraction from the blood cell samples was performed with the Qiagen DNeasy Blood Extraction Kit. Relative to germline, V is 0 bases shorter and J is 2 bases shorter, with 11 bases between their ends. From the cysteine through the phenylalanine, the CDR3 covers 14 amino acids. Solely the CDR3 DNA is kept, with 42 bases framed from the first base. Taken from the germline V gene (reference sequence), the CDR1 and CDR2 loops are GTSNPN and SVGIG. The library relied on the immunoSEQ multiplex PCR assay. The multiplex PCR relied on a mix of 60 forward primers for TCR Vbeta segments and 13 reverse primers for TCR Jbeta segments. A multiplex PCR assay on genomic DNA amplified the CDR3 region of rearranged TCR beta genes. The amplified TCR beta libraries were sequenced on the Illumina HiSeq System as 87-base-pair reads. As for the authors' bioinformatics: A later analysis tallied 75 million to 95 million unique TCR beta chains across the 550 to 850 repertoires, and around 12 million of those chains were shared by two or more donors. Raw reads were error-corrected and collapsed into unique sequences by a nearest-neighbor algorithm in which closely related sequences were merged to remove PCR and sequencing errors. CDR3 sequences were aligned to IMGT reference sequences to assign V, D and J gene segments. Each retained sequence needed at least a six-nucleotide match to both a V gene segment and a J gene segment. A rearrangement counted as productive if the CDR3 had no stop codons and remained in frame with V and J, and every other rearrangement counted as non-productive. Following IMGT convention, CDR3 was defined as the stretch from the second conserved V-encoded cysteine to the conserved J-encoded phenylalanine. The earlier analysis of about 570 of the donors excluded any sequence lacking an unambiguous match to a single V gene segment. An earlier analysis of 587 of the donors classified V segments as functional when productive rearrangements were above 56.7% and as segregating when the standard deviation between donors was above 5%. A statistical classification framework was built to diagnose cytomegalovirus status from the catalog of TCR beta chain sequences. V and J gene assignment, in a later analysis, came from comparing TCR nucleotide sequences with IMGT/GENE-DB human TR gene sequences. Using the TCRdist pipeline, a later analysis assigned CDR3 sequences along with most-parsimonious VDJ recombination scenarios. A later analysis defined each TCR beta chain by its CDR3 amino acid sequence plus V-gene family, and excluded reads lacking a unique V-gene family. To address suspected cross-contamination and a sequencing artifact, a later analysis removed around 600 highly shared, low-generation-probability nucleotide sequences. In a later analysis, a clonal expansion index for each public chain was calculated from normalized within-repertoire ranks of inferred template counts. In a later analysis, generation probabilities were computed with a VDJ recombination model fitted to out-of-frame rearrangements, and the resulting probabilities were checked against IGoR. Hypergeometric tests were used in a later analysis to score TCR-TCR, TCR-HLA and TCR-CMV co-occurrence, with a repertoire-size bias correction applied to the TCR pairs. In a later analysis, false discovery rates were estimated by permuting HLA or CMV assignments 20 times. In a later analysis, co-occurring TCRs were grouped using DBSCAN, and TCRdist sequence similarity was added for clustering within HLA-allele-positive subsets. Repertoires with fewer than 30,000 or more than 120,000 public chains, plus five repertoires with anomalous nucleotide sharing, were excluded from co-occurrence clustering. TCRdb's version of the immuneACCESS table is confined to in-frame rearrangements and falls short of the full clone set. An unresolved V gene accounts for under half of the shortfall where checked; the remainder is of unknown origin. V and J calls and clone size are given by that table; D and trimming were obtained from the DNA. This sample has 210,000 or so clones in its table, and 65% to 90% of those were observed once. The ten top clones hold over 1.1% of the sample.

The paper as a whole reports these results and caveats: This cohort had only TCR beta chains sequenced, and the lack of alpha or paired-chain data limited which features could be detected. In the study, around 150 TCR beta chains were listed as associated with cytomegalovirus. Over 15 rarely observed V segments, including chromosome 9 orphons, were excluded from the earlier analysis of some 590 of the donors because counts were too low. According to the authors, the approach could potentially be generalized to other disease states and immunological phenotypes. Because the 87-base-pair reads could not distinguish some IMGT-functional V segments, including TRBV6-2 and TRBV6-3, those segments were excluded. Linkage disequilibrium might explain the correlated functional status among segregating V segments, but an unknown experimental factor could not be excluded. An association between a missense DCLRE1C variant and V-gene and J-gene trimming of TCR beta chains was found in a later genetic analysis and replicated in an independent cohort. A few of the identified cytomegalovirus-associated TCR beta chains were confirmed in vitro to be specific for cytomegalovirus antigens. The classifier was reported to diagnose cytomegalovirus status with high specificity and sensitivity in both the original cohort and the validation cohort. In a later analysis, the rate of TCR association differed among HLA loci, with DRB1 alleles having the most associated TCRs and HLA-C alleles having the fewest. Assigning TCR associations to individual alleles was difficult when HLA alleles, especially DR and DQ, strongly co-occurred. In a later analysis, 16,951 TCR beta sequences were associated with specific HLA alleles at a false discovery rate of 0.05. A further reported finding was that TCR beta sequences accurately predicted the HLA-A and HLA-B alleles for most subjects in the first cohort. According to a later analysis, most CMV-associated TCR beta chains appeared to be HLA-restricted, and the HLA associations seemed to be driven largely by CMV exposure. In a later analysis, several top co-occurrence clusters were reported to appear linked to parvovirus B19, influenza, CMV and Epstein-Barr virus. Most TCR sequences were observed very rarely across donors, whereas some public TCRs were present in many individuals. According to a later genetic analysis, donors in an Asian-associated ancestry cluster had fewer N-insertions in productive TCRs than the roughly 670-donor mean. Immune exposure information for the cohort was limited to CMV serostatus. In an earlier analysis of some 500 of the donors, most TCR beta V segments appeared in productive rearrangements about 87% or about 30% of the time, broadly matching IMGT annotations. Roughly uniform sequencing depth across donors was assumed in presence/absence analyses, although this assumption may not hold. A later analysis found that HLA-associated TCR beta chains were more clonally expanded and had lower generation probabilities than equally common non-associated chains. Because HLA typing was missing for some donors at each locus, association tests included only the typed subset. A cluster of highly shared sequence variants was judged likely to represent a technical artifact of the sequencing pipeline.

This clone turned up a few times. The target of this receptor is not known. No base quality values were provided; no much bigger clone lies one nucleotide off. The source material was PBMCs. The TCR comes from a girl aged 5-17 years in good health and CMV-seronegative. Recombination linked TRBV30 to TRBJ2-7; TRBD1 could be the D gene, as 6 bases match. The nucleotide sequence reads TGTGCCTGGAGTGTAGGTACAGGGACCTACGAGCAGTACTTC. The encoded protein is CAWSVGTGTYEQYF.